This entry lists 20 T cell receptor beta chains sequenced from one sample in a study of blood T cell repertoires in COVID-19. The protocol was immunoSEQ multiplex PCR, while the TCRdb copy is restricted to in-frame clones and leaves out a portion. The data hold some 140,000 clones, with approximately 78% observed a single time. The sequencing sample was made of peripheral blood. These receptors all come from an elderly man with acute or convalescent COVID-19.

The J gene is TRBJ2-7, the V gene TRBV6-5, with D tentatively TRBD1 (5 bases). There are 14 residues in the CDR3. V lost 8 bases and J lost 0, with 14 bases in between. Germline V gives CDR1 MNHEY, CDR2 SVGAGI. The CDR3 nucleotides are TGTGCCAGCTCCATCTCCGACAGCTCCTACGAGCAGTACTTC. Translated, it gives CASSISDSSYEQYF.

V and J are TRBV9 and TRBJ2-2, with 11 bases fitting TRBD1. The CDR3 covers 16 residues. J was trimmed by 5 bases and V by 3 bases; bases with no gene match: 6. In germline, CDR1 is SGDLS, CDR2 YYNGEE. CDR3 sequence (DNA): TGTGCCAGCAGCGAATTGGGACAGGGGGATACCGGGGAGCTGTTTTTT. Protein sequence: CASSELGQGDTGELFF. The whole variable domain, filled in from reference TRBV9 and TRBJ2-2, reads DSGVTQTPKHLITATGQRVTLRCSPRSGDLSVYWYQQSLDQGLQFLIQYYNGEERAKGNILERFSAQQFPDLHSELNLSSLELGDSALYFCASSELGQGDTGELFFGEGSRLTVL.

This chain joins TRBV18 and TRBJ1-1, with 7 nucleotides matching TRBD1. V lost 3 bases, J lost 0 bases, and 1 base stayed unmatched. The germline V gene has CDR1 KGHSH and CDR2 LQKENI. The CDR3 has 14 amino acids. DNA for the CDR3: TGTGCCAGCTCACCGACAGGGATGAACACTGAAGCTTTCTTT. Translated, it gives CASSPTGMNTEAFF.

The chain is built from TRBV19 and TRBJ1-6; 11 nucleotides agree with TRBD1. V shed 1 base and J 7 bases; nucleotides not matched to a gene: 6. CDR1 and CDR2 (germline): LNHDA, SQIVND (reference sequence). The CDR3 covers 17 residues. The CDR3: CASSIGAGQGVNSPLHF. DNA of the CDR3: TGTGCCAGTAGTATAGGAGCGGGACAGGGGGTAAATTCACCCCTCCACTTT.

The chain combines TRBV12-5 with TRBJ1-5; 8 bases align to TRBD1. The CDR3 length is 14 residues. Germline V gene lookup returns CDR1 LGHNT and CDR2 FRNRAP. Germline trimming cut 5 bases from V and 9 bases from J; bases unmatched to any gene: 9. CDR3 loop: CASGPRDRFRPQHF. The CDR3 coding sequence is TGTGCTAGTGGTCCCCGGGACAGGTTCCGGCCCCAGCATTTT. The full variable domain, completed using reference TRBV12-5 and TRBJ1-5, is DARVTQTPRHKVTEMGQEVTMRCQPILGHNTVFWYRQTMMQGLELLAYFRNRAPLDDSGMPKDRFSAEMPDATLATLKIQPSEPRDSAVYFCASGPRDRFRPQHFGDGTRLSIL.

The chain employs TRBV5-1 and TRBJ2-5; 10 bases line up with TRBD2. This CDR3 has 17 amino acids. Germline lookup yields CDR1 SGHRS and CDR2 YFSETQ. Trimming cost V 1 base and J 0 bases; bases outside gene matches: 6. The CDR3 reads CASSLSLAGANQETQYF. As DNA, the CDR3 is TGCGCCAGCAGCTTGAGCCTAGCGGGGGCCAACCAAGAGACCCAGTACTTC.

The chain couples TRBV11-2 to TRBJ1-5; D uncertain. Per the germline V gene, CDR1 is SGHAT and CDR2 is FQNNGV. Trimming removed 1 base at V and 0 bases at J, with 7 bases between. The CDR3 totals 15 residues. The CDR3 protein is CASSLGQVSNQPQHF. The CDR3 bases are TGTGCCAGCAGCTTAGGACAAGTTAGCAATCAGCCCCAGCATTTT. Looking up the rest from reference TRBV11-2 and TRBJ1-5 gives the full variable domain: EAGVAQSPRYKIIEKRQSVAFWCNPISGHATLYWYQQILGQGPKLLIQFQNNGVVDDSQLPKDRFSAERLKGVDSTLKIQPAKLEDSAVYLCASSLGQVSNQPQHFGDGTRLSIL.

V and J are TRBV6-1 and TRBJ1-2; D gene uncertain. The CDR3 consists of 14 residues. The germline gives CDR1 MNHNS, CDR2 SASEGT. V dropped 1 base and J dropped 6 bases, with 12 bases sitting between them. CDR3: CASSEGASTHGYTF. The CDR3, as DNA: TGTGCCAGCAGTGAAGGGGCCAGTACCCATGGCTACACCTTC.

The chain has TRBV5-1 and TRBJ2-1, with TRBD2 identical over 14 bases. Trimming cost V 5 bases and J 8 bases; bases outside gene matches: 3. Germline V gene lookup returns CDR1 SGHRS and CDR2 YFSETQ. The CDR3 loop spans 14 amino acids. DNA for the CDR3: TGCGCCAGCAGGGGACTAGCGGGGGTTCATGAGCAGTTCTTC. Translation: CASRGLAGVHEQFF.

The chain employs TRBV13 and TRBJ2-3; no clear D gene. Trimming cost V 0 bases and J 6 bases, with 13 bases left between them. The CDR3 spans 15 residues. The germline V gene has CDR1 PRHDT and CDR2 FYEKMQ (reference sequence). CDR3 sequence reads: CASSLGGPSPDTQYF. The DNA of the CDR3 is TGTGCCAGCAGCTTAGGTGGGCCTTCCCCTGATACGCAGTATTTT.

This clone came up a few times. V usage is TRBV5-1 and J usage is TRBJ2-2, with 7 bases lining up with TRBD2. The CDR3 runs 14 residues. The V gene's germline CDR1 is SGHRS and CDR2 YFSETQ. V lost 4 bases and J lost 7; bases outside the gene matches: 7. CDR3 coding DNA: TGCGCCAGCAGCCCCGGACTAGATGGCGGGGAGCTGTTTTTT. Protein product: CASSPGLDGGELFF.

The chain uses TRBV9 and TRBJ2-2; 13 bases match TRBD2. Germline lookup yields CDR1 SGDLS and CDR2 YYNGEE. The CDR3 runs to 15 residues. Germline trimming cut 3 bases from V and 7 bases from J; bases unmatched to any gene: 3. For the CDR3, the DNA is TGTGCCAGCAGCGGCGGGACTAGCGGGGTCGGGGAGCTGTTTTTT. The encoded protein is CASSGGTSGVGELFF.

The sample holds a few counts of this clone. This chain uses TRBV5-1 with TRBJ2-2, with 7 nucleotides matching TRBD1. The CDR3 length is 14 residues. Germline V gene data show CDR1 as SGHRS and CDR2 as YFSETQ. The V segment lost 6 bases and the J segment 4 bases; nucleotides outside the gene matches: 6. CDR3 DNA sequence: TGCGCCAGCACCGTGACAGGGCCCACCGGGGAGCTGTTTTTT. It encodes CASTVTGPTGELFF.

This chain joins TRBV10-3 and TRBJ2-2; tentative D call: TRBD1 (5 bases). The CDR3 is made up of 15 amino acids. V lost 5 bases, J lost 0 bases, and 10 bases lay in between. Per the germline V gene, CDR1 is ENHRY and CDR2 is SYGVKD. The CDR3 spells CAISPDSANTGELFF. CDR3 nucleotide sequence: TGTGCCATCAGTCCCGACAGCGCGAACACCGGGGAGCTGTTTTTT.

The rearrangement uses TRBV19 and TRBJ1-2; a weak D match, TRBD1 (5 bases). The CDR3 extends over 13 amino acids. The germline CDR1 and CDR2 sequences are LNHDA and SQIVND (reference sequence). V lost 7 bases and J lost 0, with 9 bases in between. The CDR3: CASTREANYGYTF. The CDR3 region has the DNA TGTGCCAGTACCAGGGAAGCTAACTATGGCTACACCTTC.

V gene TRBV7-8 combines with J gene TRBJ2-7, with TRBD2 as a possible D gene (6 bases). V lost 3 bases to trimming and J lost 6 bases, with 15 bases between them. Germline V gene sequence: CDR1 SGHVS, CDR2 FQNEAQ. The CDR3 loop spans 14 amino acids. This CDR3 is CASSLELASSEQYF. For the CDR3, the DNA is TGTGCCAGCAGCTTGGAGCTAGCGAGCTCCGAGCAGTACTTC.

CDR3 nucleotides: TGTGCCAGTAGTTCCGACAGGGGGCCTGGGGAGCTGTTTTTT. Translation gives CASSSDRGPGELFF. This chain connects TRBV19 to TRBJ2-2, with TRBD1 identical over 10 bases. The CDR3 has 14 residues. CDR1 LNHDA and CDR2 SQIVND come from the germline V gene (reference sequence). V shed 5 bases and J 8 bases; nucleotides not matched to a gene: 5.

This sequence joins TRBV6-5 and TRBJ1-4; TRBD1 might be the D (5 bases). V was cut by 6 bases and J by 14 bases, with 16 bases left in between. Looked up from germline, CDR1 is MNHEY and CDR2 is SVGAGI. The CDR3 is 12 residues long. The CDR3 loop is CASRIERGYLFF. In DNA, the CDR3 is TGTGCCAGCAGGATTGAAAGGGGCTATCTGTTTTTT.

The chain employs TRBV7-9 and TRBJ1-2; no definite D call. Germline lookup yields CDR1 SEHNR and CDR2 FQNEAQ (reference sequence). Trimming stripped 2 bases from V and 8 bases from J, with 6 bases between. There are 11 residues in the CDR3. This CDR3 is CASSLTYGYTF. In nucleotides, the CDR3 is TGTGCCAGCAGCTTAACTTACGGCTACACCTTC.

CDR3 in amino acids: CASSQDAFSWGQPQHF. CDR3 nucleotide sequence: TGCGCCAGCAGCCAAGATGCTTTTTCGTGGGGCCAGCCCCAGCATTTT. This chain joins TRBV4-1 and TRBJ1-5, with D possibly matching TRBD1 (5 bases). Germline V gene lookup returns CDR1 MGHRA and CDR2 YSYEKL. V dropped 0 bases and J dropped 7 bases, with 16 bases sitting between them. The CDR3 extends over 16 amino acids.